One and the same sample provided the 27 T cell receptor beta chains below, sequenced in a study of OX40 agonist ivuxolimab in advanced cancers. The library was made by the immunoSEQ multiplex PCR assay. The immuneACCESS repertoire file appears here via TCRdb, limited to in-frame rearrangements. These files lack a portion of the clones; in checked studies, under half of the deficit traces to unresolved V genes, and the cause of the others is not known. This sample is represented by over 25,000 clones; 82% of them were singletons. In total, the top ten clones hold over 20% of the sample. Sequencing used CD4+ or CD8+ T cells sorted from blood, obtained in a trial of the OX40 agonist ivuxolimab. The receptors here all came from an adult with an advanced solid tumor such as melanoma, head and neck, liver or kidney cancer.

The V and J genes are TRBV27 and TRBJ2-5; 9 bases align to TRBD2. Looked up from germline, CDR1 is MNHEY and CDR2 is SMNVEV (reference sequence). V lost 5 bases and J lost 4; bases outside the gene matches: 14. CDR3 length: 17 amino acids. CDR3 sequence reads: CASSAIRRGGRGETQYF. In DNA, the CDR3 is TGTGCCAGCAGTGCCATTAGGCGGGGGGGGAGAGGAGAGACCCAGTACTTC.

This clone was recorded a few times. The chain recombines TRBV6-1 with TRBJ1-2, with 10 nucleotides matching TRBD1. Germline V CDR1 and CDR2: MNHNS, SASEGT. The junction had 0 bases not matched to a gene; V was cut back by 1 base and J by 4 bases. The CDR3 is 14 amino acids. CDR3 nucleotides: TGTGCCAGCAGTGAAGGGACAGGGGGCTATGGCTACACCTTC. Translation gives CASSEGTGGYGYTF.

This clone was detected only once. The chain is built from TRBV28 and TRBJ1-5, with D perhaps matching TRBD1 (5 bases). Germline V gene lookup returns CDR1 MDHEN and CDR2 SYDVKM. The CDR3 sequence is 15 residues long. Trimming shortened V by 5 bases and J by 2 bases, and 13 bases separated the two germline ends. As DNA, the CDR3 is TGTGCCAGCAGTAGACAGCTTGAGGGCAATCAGCCCCAGCATTTT. Its translation is CASSRQLEGNQPQHF.

The rearrangement links TRBV11-2 to TRBJ2-3, with a tentative D call TRBD2 (6 bases). The CDR3 has 15 amino acids. In germline, CDR1 is SGHAT, CDR2 FQNNGV. Between the trimmed V and J ends, which lost 5 bases and 2 bases, there was a span of 14 bases. The CDR3 DNA reads TGTGCCAGCAGCCAACTGGCGGGATTCACAGATACGCAGTATTTT. Residues: CASSQLAGFTDTQYF.

This sequence joins TRBV6-4 and TRBJ2-3, with D tentatively TRBD2 (7 bases). Germline CDR1 MRHNA, CDR2 SNTAGT. V dropped 2 bases and J dropped 2 bases, with 8 bases sitting between them. The CDR3 consists of 14 residues. The DNA of the CDR3 is TGTGCCAGCAGTGACGGGGGGGCCACAGATACGCAGTATTTT. It is translated as CASSDGGATDTQYF.

The rearrangement uses TRBV9 and TRBJ1-2; D ambiguous. V lost 4 bases, J lost 8 bases, and 12 bases lay in between. Germline V lookup: CDR1 SGDLS, CDR2 YYNGEE. The CDR3 is made up of 12 amino acids. This chain's CDR3 is CASSSSSLGYTF. Here the CDR3 DNA reads TGTGCCAGCAGCTCAAGTTCTCTCGGCTACACCTTC.

The chain joins TRBV11-2 to TRBJ2-2; perhaps D is TRBD1 or TRBD2 (6 bases each). The germline V and J ends were trimmed by 5 bases and 4 bases, with 17 bases remaining between them. This CDR3 comprises 16 residues. CDR1 is SGHAT and CDR2 is FQNNGV in the germline V gene. The CDR3 bases are TGTGCCAGCAGCCCCCTCGGGGGCGAGGCCACCGGGGAGCTGTTTTTT. Translated: CASSPLGGEATGELFF.

V and J are TRBV27 and TRBJ2-7; D is undetermined. Between the trimmed V and J ends, which lost 0 bases and 4 bases, there was a span of 10 bases. The V gene's germline CDR1 is MNHEY and CDR2 SMNVEV (reference sequence). The CDR3 spans 14 residues. The CDR3 protein is CASSLSRAIYEQYF. The CDR3 DNA sequence: TGTGCCAGCAGTTTATCGAGAGCAATTTACGAGCAGTACTTC.

The V and J genes are TRBV11-2 and TRBJ2-1; D tentatively fits TRBD1 or TRBD2 (5 bases each). Trimming stripped 4 bases from V and 9 bases from J, with 10 bases between. Germline assignment: CDR1 SGHAT and CDR2 FQNNGV. The CDR3 loop spans 12 amino acids. This CDR3 is CASSWVGGEQFF. The CDR3 DNA is TGTGCCAGCAGCTGGGTTGGGGGTGAGCAGTTCTTC.

This clone was observed once. The V call is TRBV2, the J call TRBJ2-3; D is uncertain. V was trimmed by 7 bases and J by 3 bases, leaving 17 bases between them. Germline V gene data show CDR1 as SNHLY and CDR2 as FYNNEI. This CDR3 has 15 amino acids. The CDR3 reads CASIPLAGSTDTQYF. CDR3 bases: TGTGCCAGCATCCCGCTGGCAGGCTCAACAGATACGCAGTATTTT.

As to this clone: The junction departs from the called germline gene at one end, perhaps through a read error. This chain joins TRBV23-1 and TRBJ2-7; 8 nucleotides line up with TRBD1. TRBV23-1 is sorted into the ORF group, with uncertain function. The CDR3 is made up of 11 amino acids. Here the CDR3 DNA reads TGCGCCAGCAGTCAAGGGGACAGGAGTGGATTC. This translates into CASSQGDRSGF.

The rearrangement links TRBV5-4 to TRBJ1-2, with D unresolved. The CDR3 is 16 amino acids. Looked up from germline, CDR1 is SGHNT and CDR2 is YYREEE (reference sequence). Trimming pared 0 bases from V and 1 base from J, leaving 13 bases between. The CDR3 loop is CASSLETAGVNYGYTF. The CDR3 nucleotides are TGTGCCAGCAGCTTGGAAACAGCCGGGGTTAACTATGGCTACACCTTC.

CDR3 loop: CASSPYQETQYF. Written as DNA, the CDR3 is TGTGCCAGCAGCCCTTACCAAGAGACCCAGTACTTC. This chain links TRBV9 with TRBJ2-5; D not resolved. V was shortened by 4 bases and J by 0 bases, with 4 bases between the two germline ends. The germline gives CDR1 SGDLS, CDR2 YYNGEE. The CDR3 spans 12 residues.

The J gene is TRBJ2-3, the V gene TRBV27, with 10 bases identical to TRBD2. Trimming cost V 1 base and J 3 bases; bases outside gene matches: 10. This CDR3 is 18 amino acids long. Germline assignment: CDR1 MNHEY and CDR2 SMNVEV (reference sequence). CDR3 in DNA: TGTGCCAGCAGTTTATACCCCCCGGGAGCGGGGGGGACAGATACGCAGTATTTT. This gives the protein CASSLYPPGAGGTDTQYF.

This clone has just one count. The chain carries TRBV7-9 and TRBJ1-4; TRBD1 might be the D (6 bases). This CDR3 has 15 residues. V was clipped by 2 bases and J by 6 bases, with 13 bases between them. Germline CDR1 and CDR2: SEHNR and FQNEAQ (reference sequence). CDR3 nucleotide sequence: TGTGCCAGCAGCTTATGGCAGGGGCCTGATGAAAAACTGTTTTTT. Encoded protein: CASSLWQGPDEKLFF.

The chain uses TRBV2 and TRBJ2-7; TRBD1 is a possible D gene (6 bases). Trimming removed 3 bases from V and 5 bases from J, with 14 bases in between. This CDR3 spans 14 amino acids. The germline V gene encodes CDR1 SNHLY and CDR2 FYNNEI. The CDR3 is CASSEGHKPHEQYF. As DNA, the CDR3 is TGTGCCAGCAGTGAGGGACATAAGCCCCACGAGCAGTACTTC.

The chain has TRBV7-6 and TRBJ2-7; D is ambiguous. Germline-derived CDR1 and CDR2 are SGHVS and FNYEAQ. Trimming stripped 0 bases from V and 0 bases from J, with 15 bases between. The CDR3 runs 17 residues. In nucleotides, the CDR3 is TGTGCCAGCAGCTTAGCCGAGGCCGTAAATCCCTCCTACGAGCAGTACTTC. Translating gives CASSLAEAVNPSYEQYF.

This clone is labeled large (0.1 to 1%). The chain couples TRBV6-4 to TRBJ2-3; 8 bases are a match to TRBD2. The V and J ends lost 4 bases and 5 bases, in that order; junction bases with no gene match: 14. The CDR3 covers 17 residues. The germline V gene encodes CDR1 MRHNA and CDR2 SNTAGT. The DNA of the CDR3 is TGTGCCAGCAGTGCCTCTCCAGCGGGAGTGTCGTTAGATACGCAGTATTTT. It is translated as CASSASPAGVSLDTQYF.

The chain carries TRBV6-5 and TRBJ1-5, with D perhaps TRBD1 (5 bases). The CDR3 is 15 residues long. V lost 5 bases, J lost 6 bases, and 17 bases lay in between. CDR1 is MNHEY, CDR2 SVGAGI, per germline. The DNA of the CDR3 is TGTGCCAGCAGTCCTTTGGGGGAGGTGAGTCAGCCCCAGCATTTT. Protein: CASSPLGEVSQPQHF.

J is TRBJ2-1 and V is TRBV27, with D unresolved. V dropped 0 bases and J dropped 6 bases, with 15 bases sitting between them. The V gene's germline CDR1 is MNHEY and CDR2 SMNVEV (reference sequence). The CDR3 loop spans 16 amino acids. As DNA, the CDR3 is TGTGCCAGCAGTTTATCCACAGTGCTGAACATCAATGAGCAGTTCTTC. Its protein is CASSLSTVLNINEQFF.

The genes are TRBV6-1 and TRBJ2-7; weak D call: TRBD1 (6 bases). Germline V gene sequence: CDR1 MNHNS, CDR2 SASEGT. Trimming took off 8 bases at V and 3 bases at J, with 17 bases between the two ends. The CDR3 is 14 amino acids. CDR3 residues: CASLNRVGGYEQYF. The CDR3 DNA is TGTGCCAGCCTTAACAGGGTAGGAGGCTACGAGCAGTACTTC.

This chain uses TRBV7-2 with TRBJ2-5; 8 bases fit TRBD1. V was pared by 4 bases and J by 1 base, with 2 bases of the junction left unmatched. The CDR3 spans 14 residues. CDR1 is SGHTA and CDR2 is FQGNSA in the germline V gene. The CDR3: CASSWTGTQETQYF. The CDR3 region has the DNA TGTGCCAGCAGCTGGACAGGGACCCAAGAGACCCAGTACTTC.

The chain uses TRBV6-5 and TRBJ2-4; 8 bases fit TRBD2. CDR3 length: 12 amino acids. Germline V gene sequence: CDR1 MNHEY, CDR2 SVGAGI. Germline trimming cut 5 bases from V and 10 bases from J; bases unmatched to any gene: 4. The CDR3 protein is CASSPGGRIQYF. The CDR3 coding sequence is TGTGCCAGCAGTCCGGGAGGGAGGATTCAGTACTTC.

The chain couples TRBV11-2 to TRBJ2-1; D might be TRBD1 or TRBD2, each matching 5 bases. CDR3 length: 17 residues. Germline-derived CDR1 and CDR2 are SGHAT and FQNNGV. The ends were cut back, 5 bases at V and 3 bases at J, with 20 bases in the middle. CDR3 amino acids: CASSRQPVAGYYNEQFF. The CDR3 DNA sequence: TGTGCCAGCAGCAGACAGCCAGTGGCGGGCTACTACAATGAGCAGTTCTTC.

This clone was detected once. The DNA for the CDR3 is TGTGCCAGCAGCCAGCTAACTAGCGGGAGAGGGCACGAGCAGTACTTC. Its protein is CASSQLTSGRGHEQYF. The rearrangement uses TRBV11-1 and TRBJ2-7; 11 bases fit TRBD2. V gave up 5 bases and J gave up 5 bases; unmatched junction bases: 11. This CDR3 comprises 16 residues. Germline CDR1 is SGHAT and CDR2 is FQDESV (reference sequence).

The chain couples TRBV2 to TRBJ1-5; no firm D call. This CDR3 comprises 13 residues. Germline CDR1 and CDR2: SNHLY and FYNNEI. The V end lost 2 bases, the J end lost 2 bases, and 4 bases lay between the germline ends. DNA for the CDR3: TGTGCCAGCAGTGAATGGGGCAATCAGCCCCAGCATTTT. Encoded protein: CASSEWGNQPQHF.

The V gene is TRBV7-9, the J gene TRBJ2-7, with 9 bases matching TRBD1. The V and J ends lost 1 base and 5 bases, in that order; junction bases with no gene match: 3. Germline CDR1 and CDR2: SEHNR and FQNEAQ (reference sequence). The CDR3 is 14 amino acids. The CDR3 DNA reads TGTGCCAGCAGCTTAGTACAGGGGGCCAACGAGCAGTACTTC. It encodes CASSLVQGANEQYF.